The present T cell receptor beta chain was sequenced within a study of graft-versus-host responses after intestinal transplantation. Turning to the study itself: Isolated intestinal, liver-intestinal, or multivisceral transplants were what recipients had.

Using immunoSEQ multiplex PCR, the repertoire was profiled, and TCRdb retains in-frame clones only, with some absent. The sample shows approximately 74,000 clones, about 90% of them seen only once. The CDR3 runs to 14 residues. The V gene's germline CDR1 is LGHNT and CDR2 FRNRAP. The ends lost 2 bases at V and 1 base at J; junction bases unmatched: 0. The chain is built from TRBV12-5 and TRBJ1-1; TRBD1 aligns across 8 bases. This sequence originates from a human patient who received an intestinal transplant, so some T cells may come from the graft donor. The sample consisted of PBMCs, taken 98 days after intestinal transplantation. CDR3 residues: CASGLQGANTEAFF. The CDR3 nucleotides read TGTGCTAGTGGTTTGCAGGGGGCGAACACTGAAGCTTTCTTT.